The 27 T cell receptor beta chains presented below share a single source sample, sequenced in a study of graft-versus-host responses after intestinal transplantation (dated by TCRdb to the early 2020s). Libraries were prepared through the immunoSEQ multiplex PCR assay. TCRdb took this table from immuneACCESS and kept in-frame rearrangements with V and J called. Such tables lack part of the clones; where checked against another copy, unresolved V genes explain under half of the gap, and the rest is unexplained. This sample holds some 40,000 clones; around 90% were observed only once. About 2.5% of the sample is taken by the ten largest. This specimen was PBMCs, taken around 320 days after intestinal transplant. The origin of the receptors is a human patient who received an intestinal transplant, so some T cells may come from the graft donor.

The chain couples TRBV6-5 to TRBJ2-5; D may be TRBD2 (6 bases). The CDR3 has 16 amino acids. Germline CDR1 is MNHEY and CDR2 is SVGAGI. With 2 bases removed from V and 5 bases from J, the gap between germline ends came to 18 bases. DNA for the CDR3: TGTGCCAGCAGTTACGGACCACCAAGGGAGGCCGAGACCCAGTACTTC. Amino acid sequence: CASSYGPPREAETQYF.

V and J are TRBV4-2 and TRBJ1-5; the D is unclear. CDR3 size: 13 residues. Between the trimmed V and J ends, which lost 5 bases and 8 bases, there was a span of 13 bases. Germline CDR1 and CDR2: LGHNA and YNFKEQ. The DNA of the CDR3 is TGTGCCAGCAGCGCGGATCAACTGGAGCCCCAGCATTTT. Protein: CASSADQLEPQHF.

V is TRBV6-1 and J is TRBJ2-7; 12 bases line up with TRBD2. The germline CDR1 and CDR2 sequences are MNHNS and SASEGT. J was trimmed by 3 bases and V by 1 base; bases with no gene match: 7. CDR3 size: 17 residues. The CDR3 is CASSEEGILAGGYEQYF. CDR3 nucleotides: TGTGCCAGCAGTGAAGAGGGGATACTAGCGGGAGGCTACGAGCAGTACTTC.

V and J are TRBV6-6 and TRBJ2-5, with D unclear. The V gene lost 5 bases and the J gene lost 0 bases, with 4 bases spanning the gap. The CDR3 has 12 residues. In germline, CDR1 is MNHNY, CDR2 SVGAGI (reference sequence). The CDR3 nucleotides are TGTGCCAGCAGTCCAAACCAAGAGACCCAGTACTTC. Translated, it gives CASSPNQETQYF.

The CDR3 region has the DNA TGTGCCAGCAGCTTAAGCGGGGCTTACAATGAGCAGTTCTTC. Translating it yields CASSLSGAYNEQFF. J is TRBJ2-1 and V is TRBV5-6; 7 bases agree with TRBD2. Germline CDR1 reads SGHDT; CDR2 reads YYEEEE. This CDR3 has 14 amino acids. With 2 bases clipped from V and 4 bases from J, the junction kept 3 bases outside the gene matches.

The table lists this clone with a few counts. A far larger clone is one base from this, pointing to a likely read error. This chain connects TRBV2 to TRBJ2-2; possibly TRBD1 for D (6 bases). This CDR3 has 14 amino acids. The V gene's germline CDR1 is SNHLY and CDR2 FYNNEI. Trimming left V 6 bases short and J 2 bases short, with 10 bases between. DNA for the CDR3: TGTGCCAGCAGCTGGACAGTCAACACCGGGGAGCTGTTTTTT. Encoded protein: CASSWTVNTGELFF.

V is TRBV5-6 and J is TRBJ2-3; D gene uncertain. V dropped 2 bases and J dropped 6 bases, with 10 bases sitting between them. CDR1 SGHDT and CDR2 YYEEEE come from the germline V gene. This CDR3 contains 13 residues. The CDR3 DNA reads as TGTGCCAGCAGCTTCAGGATCTCCGATACGCAGTATTTT. Encoded protein: CASSFRISDTQYF.

The CDR3 here is CASSYGQGSSTDTQYF. The CDR3 coding sequence is TGTGCCAGCAGCTACGGACAGGGGTCTTCCACAGATACGCAGTATTTT. The chain links TRBV5-7 to TRBJ2-3; TRBD1 matches at 9 bases. TRBV5-7 qualifies as an ORF whose function is uncertain. V was clipped by 3 bases and J by 2 bases; unmatched bases: 7. This CDR3 contains 16 residues.

V and J are TRBV7-2 and TRBJ2-2; D is ambiguous. Germline V CDR1 and CDR2: SGHTA, FQGNSA. The length of the CDR3 is 13 residues. Deletions cut 0 bases from V and 7 bases from J, with 6 bases between. In nucleotides, the CDR3 is TGTGCCAGCAGCTTAGCGGCCGGCGGGGAGCTGTTTTTT. It is translated as CASSLAAGGELFF.

This chain uses TRBV7-2 with TRBJ2-1; possible D gene TRBD2, 5 bases. V shed 6 bases and J shed 11 bases, with 17 bases lying between them. Looked up from germline, CDR1 is SGHTA and CDR2 is FQGNSA. This CDR3 has 13 residues. In nucleotides, the CDR3 is TGTGCCAGCAGTATCAGTTGGGGAGATAAGCAGTTCTTC. It codes for CASSISWGDKQFF.

The gene calls are TRBV6-5 and TRBJ2-5; 7 bases match TRBD1. V lost 6 bases and J lost 5; bases outside the gene matches: 6. The CDR3 runs to 13 residues. In germline, CDR1 is MNHEY, CDR2 SVGAGI. The CDR3 DNA is TGTGCCAGCAGCGAAGACAGGGAGGAGACCCAGTACTTC. Its protein product is CASSEDREETQYF.

CDR3 in amino acids: CASLNRGTGEQYF. CDR3 sequence (DNA): TGTGCCAGCCTCAATCGCGGCACCGGCGAGCAGTACTTC. This chain uses TRBV2 with TRBJ2-7; unclear D gene. The V end lost 8 bases, the J end lost 6 bases, and 17 bases lay between the germline ends. Germline CDR1 and CDR2: SNHLY and FYNNEI. This CDR3 is built from 13 residues.

The gene calls are TRBV28 and TRBJ1-6, with TRBD1 matching 9 bases. Germline CDR1 is MDHEN and CDR2 is SYDVKM. This CDR3 has 20 amino acids. V lost 8 bases and J lost 9; bases outside the gene matches: 26. CDR3 sequence reads: CASSLPPGQGRGKAASPLHF. The DNA of the CDR3 is TGTGCCAGCTCCCTTCCCCCGGGACAGGGTAGGGGGAAAGCCGCTTCACCCCTCCACTTT.

This clone was picked up a small number of times. The chain couples TRBV5-1 to TRBJ2-3, with D uncertain. CDR3 length: 14 amino acids. V lost 0 bases and J lost 2, with 7 bases in between. Per germline, CDR1 SGHRS and CDR2 YFSETQ. CDR3 sequence (DNA): TGCGCCAGCAGCTTGGGCGGATACACAGATACGCAGTATTTT. It specifies CASSLGGYTDTQYF.

V is TRBV29-1 and J is TRBJ2-6; D gene ambiguous. V gave up 7 bases and J gave up 1 base, with 5 bases separating them. Per germline, CDR1 SQVTM and CDR2 ANQGSEA. CDR3 length equals 12 residues. The DNA of the CDR3 is TGCAGCGGCGGATCTGGGGCCAACGTCCTGACTTTC. This encodes CSGGSGANVLTF. Full variable domain (outside the CDR3, taken from reference TRBV29-1 and TRBJ2-6): SAVISQKPSRDICQRGTSLTIQCQVDSQVTMMFWYRQQPGQSLTLIATANQGSEATYESGFVIDKFPISRPNLTFSTLTVSNMSPEDSSIYLCSGGSGANVLTFGAGSRLTVL.

The CDR3 region has the DNA TGTGCCAGCAGTTCGCCGGGAAGTCAAAGCGACGAGCAGTACTTC. Translating it yields CASSSPGSQSDEQYF. V usage is TRBV28 and J usage is TRBJ2-7; D may be TRBD2 (5 bases). This CDR3 comprises 15 residues. Germline V lookup: CDR1 MDHEN, CDR2 SYDVKM. V was clipped by 4 bases and J by 5 bases, with 18 bases between them. Full variable domain (remainder filled in from reference TRBV28 and TRBJ2-7): DVKVTQSSRYLVKRTGEKVFLECVQDMDHENMFWYRQDPGLGLRLIYFSYDVKMKEKGDIPEGYSVSREKKERFSLILESASTNQTSMYLCASSSPGSQSDEQYFGPGTRLTVT.

V gene TRBV11-2 combines with J gene TRBJ1-1; no clear D gene. The length of the CDR3 is 15 residues. V gave up 6 bases and J gave up 0 bases, with 14 bases separating them. Germline V gives CDR1 SGHAT, CDR2 FQNNGV. The CDR3 DNA sequence: TGTGCCAGCAGAATAGAGTCAGGCATGAACACTGAAGCTTTCTTT. Translating it yields CASRIESGMNTEAFF.

The chain recombines TRBV2 with TRBJ2-1, with 12 bases aligning to TRBD2. Losses at the gene ends were 10 bases for V and 10 bases for J; bases not matched to a gene: 14. The germline gives CDR1 SNHLY, CDR2 FYNNEI. The CDR3 contains 15 residues. Here the CDR3 reads CATQRELAGGGEQFF. DNA of the CDR3: TGTGCCACACAGAGGGAACTAGCGGGAGGCGGGGAGCAGTTCTTC.

This clone was counted a single time. The chain couples TRBV5-6 to TRBJ1-1; the D gene is possibly TRBD1 (5 bases). Germline-derived CDR1 and CDR2 are SGHDT and YYEEEE. V was shortened by 0 bases and J by 3 bases, with 12 bases between the two germline ends. CDR3 size: 15 residues. In DNA, the CDR3 is TGTGCCAGCAGCTTGGCGGATTGGGGGGACACTGAAGCTTTCTTT. Its translation is CASSLADWGDTEAFF.

The chain couples TRBV5-1 to TRBJ1-1; D call uncertain. CDR1 is SGHRS, CDR2 YFSETQ, per germline. The CDR3 is 14 residues long. Deletions cut 0 bases from V and 5 bases from J, with 11 bases between. CDR3 coding DNA: TGCGCCAGCAGCTTGGAAGGTAGCGGGACTGAAGCTTTCTTT. Its translation: CASSLEGSGTEAFF.

The chain combines TRBV25-1 with TRBJ1-6; 7 bases fit TRBD1. This CDR3 is built from 15 residues. With 0 bases clipped from V and 9 bases from J, the junction kept 5 bases outside the gene matches. The V gene's germline CDR1 is MGHDK and CDR2 SYGVNS. The CDR3 DNA is TGTGCCAGCAGTGAATATGCCAGGGGGGGTTCACCCCTCCACTTT. It translates to CASSEYARGGSPLHF. The entire variable domain, with the rest obtained from reference TRBV25-1 and TRBJ1-6, is as follows: EADIYQTPRYLVIGTGKKITLECSQTMGHDKMYWYQQDPGMELHLIHYSYGVNSTEKGDLSSESTVSRIRTEHFPLTLESARPSHTSQYLCASSEYARGGSPLHFGNGTRLTVT.

This clone is a singleton in its sample. The CDR3 loop reads CASVPQGSWGTQYF. CDR3 bases: TGTGCCAGTGTACCACAGGGTTCATGGGGGACCCAGTACTTC. V and J are TRBV28 and TRBJ2-5; a weak D match, TRBD1 (6 bases). Germline CDR1 reads MDHEN; CDR2 reads SYDVKM. The CDR3 covers 14 residues. V was trimmed by 9 bases and J by 7 bases, leaving 21 bases between them.

The V call is TRBV9, the J call TRBJ2-2, with D unclear. This CDR3 spans 13 amino acids. V was pared by 0 bases and J by 5 bases, with 5 bases between. The germline V gene has CDR1 SGDLS and CDR2 YYNGEE. Here the CDR3 DNA reads TGTGCCAGCAGCGTAGTTGGGACCGGGGAGCTGTTTTTT. This translates into CASSVVGTGELFF.

This chain uses TRBV6-1 with TRBJ2-2, with a possible D match to TRBD1 (5 bases). The germline V and J ends were trimmed by 4 bases and 3 bases, with 6 bases remaining between them. The CDR3 totals 13 residues. The germline V gene encodes CDR1 MNHNS and CDR2 SASEGT. The CDR3 here is CASSATDTGELFF. In nucleotides, the CDR3 is TGTGCCAGCAGTGCGACAGACACCGGGGAGCTGTTTTTT.

This clone appeared a single time. The genes are TRBV13 and TRBJ1-1; weak D call: TRBD1 (6 bases). Trimming left V 3 bases short and J 8 bases short, with 13 bases between. The CDR3 consists of 13 residues. Germline values: CDR1 PRHDT, CDR2 FYEKMQ (reference sequence). CDR3 DNA: TGTGCCAGCAGCTTCTACAGGGATAACGAAGCTTTCTTT. It yields the protein CASSFYRDNEAFF.

The chain combines TRBV28 with TRBJ1-1, with D hard to call. The CDR3 loop spans 13 amino acids. Per germline, CDR1 MDHEN and CDR2 SYDVKM. V lost 11 bases to trimming and J lost 0 bases, with 13 bases between them. CDR3 sequence reads: CAARGSMNTEAFF. The CDR3, as DNA: TGTGCCGCCCGGGGTTCCATGAACACTGAAGCTTTCTTT.

The chain recombines TRBV4-1 with TRBJ2-5; 16 bases agree with TRBD2. J gave up 4 bases and V 0 bases, and 5 bases lay outside the gene matches. Germline CDR1 is MGHRA and CDR2 is YSYEKL. The CDR3 is 18 residues long. The DNA of the CDR3 is TGCGCCAGCAGCCAAGACGGGACTAGCGGGGGGGCCGCAGAGACCCAGTACTTC. Translating it yields CASSQDGTSGGAAETQYF.